These T cell receptor beta chains were read from a single sample in a study of post-analysis software for immune sequencing data. TCRdb reprocessed the PCR reads with MiXCR, giving one entry per CDR3 protein. The sample carries over 700,000 distinct CDR3 sequences, about 27% recorded once. The sample taken for sequencing was blood. These receptors came from a girl under 18 with multiple sclerosis. Each CDR3 is given with its conserved first and last residue. A D gene is named only where the DNA matches it firmly. Rows give clone size only sometimes, using once, few, many, or a class for an expanded clone.

CSARETGDTTF,TGCAGTGCTAGGGAAACAGGGGATACCACCTTC,11,TRBJ1-2,TRBV20-1,NA,TRBD1
CASSPQTGYSNQPQHF,TGTGCCAGCAGCCCCCAGACAGGCTATAGCAATCAGCCCCAGCATTTT,16,TRBJ1-5,TRBV7-2,NA,NA
CASSYFSASSYNEQFF,TGTGCCAGCAGTTATTTCTCGGCGAGCTCCTACAATGAGCAGTTCTTC,16,TRBJ2-1,TRBV6-2/TRBV6-3,few,NA
CASSEVDATGETQYF,TGTGCCAGCAGCGAAGTGGACGCCACGGGGGAGACCCAGTACTTC,15,TRBJ2-5,TRBV7-8,NA,NA
CASGRTSGRFSNEQFF,TGTGCCAGCGGTAGGACTAGCGGGAGATTTAGCAATGAGCAGTTCTTC,16,TRBJ2-1,TRBV2,NA,TRBD2
CASSSLAGNTDTQYF,TGTGCCAGCAGTTCTTTAGCGGGGAACACAGATACGCAGTATTTT,15,TRBJ2-3,TRBV28,NA,TRBD2
CSVESVNYGYTF,TGCAGCGTTGAGTCAGTTAACTATGGCTACACCTTC,12,TRBJ1-2,TRBV29-1,NA,NA
CASRRTGEIGQFF,TGTGCCAGCAGACGGACGGGGGAAATTGGGCAGTTCTTC,13,TRBJ2-1,TRBV12-3/TRBV12-4,NA,NA
CASTGTGIMETQYF,TGTGCCAGCACGGGGACAGGGATTATGGAGACCCAGTACTTC,14,TRBJ2-5,TRBV2,NA,TRBD1
CSAVGLLRAGTTPLETQYF,TGCAGCGCCGTGGGTTTACTTCGGGCAGGGACGACCCCCTTGGAGACCCAGTACTTC,19,TRBJ2-5,TRBV29-1,NA,NA
CASSHSGVAKNIQYF,TGTGCCAGCAGCCATTCAGGGGTAGCCAAAAACATTCAGTACTTC,15,TRBJ2-4,TRBV3-1,many,NA
CASSELPGPSNQPQHF,TGTGCCAGCAGTGAATTACCGGGACCGAGCAATCAGCCCCAGCATTTT,16,TRBJ1-5,TRBV6-4,NA,NA
CASSQWTVQGEQFF,TGTGCCAGCAGCCAATGGACAGTACAGGGGGAGCAGTTCTTC,14,TRBJ2-1,TRBV7-2,few,TRBD1
CSATGGAEGYTF,TGCAGTGCTACAGGGGGCGCGGAGGGCTACACCTTC,12,TRBJ1-2,TRBV20-1,NA,TRBD1
CASSLDSGGALYEQHF,TGCGCCAGCAGCTTGGACAGCGGAGGGGCCCTCTACGAGCAGCACTTC,16,TRBJ2-7,TRBV5-1,NA,NA
CASSLGPDSYEQYF,TGTGCCAGCAGCCTAGGACCCGACTCCTACGAGCAGTACTTC,14,TRBJ2-7,TRBV7-7,few,NA
CASSLAGTVSDEQFF,TGTGCCAGCAGTCTTGCCGGGACAGTGAGTGATGAGCAGTTCTTC,15,TRBJ2-1,TRBV28,NA,TRBD1
CASSLGWSGDSGQPQHF,TGTGCCAGCAGCTTAGGATGGTCGGGGGATAGTGGTCAGCCCCAGCATTTT,17,TRBJ1-5,TRBV7-8,NA,NA
CASGREMAKNIQYF,TGTGCCAGCGGGCGGGAGATGGCCAAAAACATTCAGTACTTC,14,TRBJ2-4,TRBV2,NA,TRBD2
CSARVIAAIFF,TGCAGTGCTAGAGTCATTGCAGCGATCTTCTTC,11,TRBJ2-1,TRBV20-1,few,NA
CSAKVPRFYNEQFF,TGCAGTGCAAAGGTACCTAGATTCTACAATGAGCAGTTCTTC,14,TRBJ2-1,TRBV20-1,few,NA
CASSPRLLPGDEQYF,TGTGCCAGCAGTCCCCGACTACTCCCGGGCGACGAGCAGTACTTC,15,TRBJ2-7,TRBV27,NA,NA
CASSLRDWVYF,TGTGCCAGCAGCTTACGGGACTGGGTGTACTTC,11,TRBJ2-7,TRBV5-6,NA,NA
CASSPSTGVDSPLHF,TGTGCCAGCAGCCCGTCGACAGGGGTGGATTCACCCCTCCACTTT,15,TRBJ1-6,TRBV4-2,NA,TRBD1
CASRTATGGVALTQYF,TGTGCCAGCAGGACGGCAACAGGGGGGGTGGCTTTGACCCAGTACTTC,16,TRBJ2-5,TRBV6-1,NA,NA
CASALGGRNYGYTF,TGCGCCAGCGCGTTAGGGGGGCGCAACTATGGCTACACCTTC,14,TRBJ1-2,TRBV5-1,NA,NA
CSVEVGPQFF,TGCAGCGTTGAAGTGGGGCCACAGTTCTTC,10,TRBJ2-1,TRBV29-1,NA,NA
CASSEALRGGYTF,TGTGCCAGCAGTGAAGCGCTGAGAGGGGGCTACACCTTC,13,TRBJ1-2,TRBV6-1,NA,NA
CASSPDRGVHEQYF,TGTGCCAGCAGCCCGGACAGGGGAGTCCACGAGCAGTACTTC,14,TRBJ2-7,TRBV7-2,many,TRBD1
CATSPWTGISNQPQHF,TGTGCCACCAGCCCTTGGACAGGGATTAGCAATCAGCCCCAGCATTTT,16,TRBJ1-5,TRBV15,NA,TRBD1
CATSRDGQYQPQHF,TGTGCCACCAGTAGAGATGGACAGTATCAGCCCCAGCATTTT,14,TRBJ1-5,TRBV15,NA,NA
CASSLGALKDTEAFF,TGTGCCAGCAGCTTGGGGGCACTCAAGGACACTGAAGCTTTCTTT,15,TRBJ1-1,TRBV7-9,NA,NA
CASSLRGIPNYGYTF,TGTGCCAGCAGCCTACGTGGGATTCCTAACTATGGCTACACCTTC,15,TRBJ1-2,TRBV9,few,NA
CASSSAYQRGGNEQFF,TGTGCCAGCAGCTCCGCATACCAGCGGGGGGGCAATGAGCAGTTCTTC,16,TRBJ2-1,TRBV7-8,NA,TRBD2
CASTSRRGEETQYF,TGTGCCAGCACCTCGCGGAGAGGGGAAGAGACCCAGTACTTC,14,TRBJ2-5,TRBV28,NA,NA
CASSSFQAGTGDTDTQYF,TGTGCCAGCAGCTCCTTTCAAGCCGGGACAGGGGACACAGATACGCAGTATTTT,18,TRBJ2-3,TRBV7-9,NA,TRBD1
CASSPDRVGTYEQYF,TGTGCCAGCAGCCCGGACAGGGTGGGAACCTACGAGCAGTACTTC,15,TRBJ2-7,TRBV7-2,few,TRBD1
CASSELGVSTDTQYF,TGCGCCAGCAGCGAGTTAGGGGTCAGCACAGATACGCAGTATTTT,15,TRBJ2-3,TRBV5-1,NA,NA
CSVAGTLNAEAFF,TGCAGCGTCGCCGGGACCCTGAACGCTGAAGCTTTCTTT,13,TRBJ1-1,TRBV29-1,once,NA
CASSLVIQTPEAFF,TGCGCCAGCAGCTTGGTAATACAGACACCCGAAGCTTTCTTT,14,TRBJ1-1,TRBV5-1,NA,NA
CGARGLAGYNEQFF,TGCGGTGCTAGGGGACTAGCGGGTTACAATGAGCAGTTCTTC,14,TRBJ2-1,TRBV20-1,NA,TRBD2
CSAAPVATQGTQYF,TGCAGTGCTGCCCCCGTTGCCACCCAAGGGACCCAGTACTTC,14,TRBJ2-5,TRBV20-1,NA,NA